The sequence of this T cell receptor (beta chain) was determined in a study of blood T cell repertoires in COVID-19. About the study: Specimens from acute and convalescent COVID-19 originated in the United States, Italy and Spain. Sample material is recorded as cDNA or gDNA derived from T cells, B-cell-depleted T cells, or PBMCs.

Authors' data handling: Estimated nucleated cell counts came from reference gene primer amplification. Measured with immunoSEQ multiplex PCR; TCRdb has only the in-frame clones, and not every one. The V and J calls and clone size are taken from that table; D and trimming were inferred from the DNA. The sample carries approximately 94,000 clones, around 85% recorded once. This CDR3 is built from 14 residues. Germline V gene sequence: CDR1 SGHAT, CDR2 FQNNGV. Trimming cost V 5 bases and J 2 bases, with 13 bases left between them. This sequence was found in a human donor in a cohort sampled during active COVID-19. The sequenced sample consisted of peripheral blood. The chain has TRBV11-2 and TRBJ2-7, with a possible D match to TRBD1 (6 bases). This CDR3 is CASSKQGFAYEQYF. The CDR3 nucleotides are TGTGCCAGCAGCAAACAGGGTTTTGCCTACGAGCAGTACTTC.